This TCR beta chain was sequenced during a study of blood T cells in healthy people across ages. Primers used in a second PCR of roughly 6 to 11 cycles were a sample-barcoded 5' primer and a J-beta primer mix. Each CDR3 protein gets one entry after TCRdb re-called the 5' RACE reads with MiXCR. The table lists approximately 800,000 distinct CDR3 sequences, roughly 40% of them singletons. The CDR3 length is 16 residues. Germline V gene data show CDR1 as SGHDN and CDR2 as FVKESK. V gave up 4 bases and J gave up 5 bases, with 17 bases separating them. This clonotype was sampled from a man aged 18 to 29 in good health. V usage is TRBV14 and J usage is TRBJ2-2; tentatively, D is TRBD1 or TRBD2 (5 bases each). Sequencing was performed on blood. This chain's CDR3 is CASSPPGQARTGELFF. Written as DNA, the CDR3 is TGTGCCAGCAGCCCTCCGGGGCAGGCGAGGACCGGGGAGCTGTTTTTT.